There are many counts of the clone carrying this T cell receptor beta chain. What it recognizes is unknown. The entry originates in a study of T cell repertoires in cytomegalovirus infection. Turning to the study itself: TCR beta signatures that were public indicated CMV infection and matching HLA type. Study observations and caveats: CMV-specific HLA-C-restricted TCR beta clonotypes dominated the ex vivo response. Summed frequency of public TCR beta families distinguished CMV carriers with the relevant HLA.

TCRdb independently ran MiXCR on the reads; one entry per CDR3 protein. This table has a few hundred thousand distinct CDR3 sequences, roughly 13% appearing once. Trimming removed 5 bases at V and 7 bases at J, with 11 bases between. Germline CDR1 SGHAT, CDR2 FQNNGV. This CDR3 spans 12 amino acids. The receptor was isolated from a human donor in good health (CMV status not recorded). Some clones in this sample may be carry-over from other donors' samples. The gene calls are TRBV11-2 and TRBJ1-1; D gene ambiguous. Sequences were obtained from PBMCs. The CDR3 loop is CASSTWGFEAFF. The CDR3 nucleotides are TGTGCCAGCAGCACCTGGGGTTTTGAAGCTTTCTTT. Full variable domain (missing parts from reference TRBV11-2 and TRBJ1-1): EAGVAQSPRYKIIEKRQSVAFWCNPISGHATLYWYQQILGQGPKLLIQFQNNGVVDDSQLPKDRFSAERLKGVDSTLKIQPAKLEDSAVYLCASSTWGFEAFFGQGTRLTVV.